This T cell receptor beta chain was observed in a study of cytomegalovirus exposure and HLA in healthy donors. Study background: Caucasian-associated ancestry cluster membership applied to around 76% of some 400 genotyped donors. Study findings and constraints: A later analysis found common viral pathogens apparently linked to several of the most significant clusters. It was reported in a later analysis that an Asian-associated ancestry cluster showed fewer N-insertions than the roughly 670-donor mean.

In the PCR, 60 Vbeta and 13 Jbeta primers were used. The table came from immunoSEQ multiplex PCR; TCRdb's copy has only in-frame clones and leaves some out. The sample lists around 140,000 clones; roughly 80% were seen once. With respect to this clone: The antigen is unknown.

This CDR3 comprises 15 residues. V lost 0 bases to trimming and J lost 6 bases, with 14 bases between them. The V gene's germline CDR1 is MNHEY and CDR2 SMNVEV (reference sequence). It was healthy bone marrow donors who served as donors. Sequencing was done on a sample of PBMCs. V is TRBV27 and J is TRBJ1-1; D is unresolved. This clonotype was sampled from a woman younger than 45 in good health and CMV-seronegative. CDR3 sequence: CASSLSVGPRSEAFF. CDR3 in DNA: TGTGCCAGCAGTTTATCGGTTGGGCCCAGGTCTGAAGCTTTCTTT.